This T cell receptor beta chain was identified in a study of blood T cell repertoires in COVID-19. Study background: COVID-19 samples collected from the United States, Italy and Spain covered acute and convalescent phases.

Data came from immunoSEQ multiplex PCR; TCRdb stores just in-frame clones and leaves some out. The table shows some 200,000 clones, with about 90% occurring only once. The CDR3 contains 15 residues. V lost 4 bases and J 1 base, leaving 13 bases between the germline ends. The germline gives CDR1 SGHTA, CDR2 FQGNSA. Sequencing input: peripheral blood. This sequence originates from a woman aged 70-85 years with acute or convalescent COVID-19. This rearrangement joins TRBV7-2 to TRBJ1-1; D might be TRBD1 (6 bases). CDR3 bases: TGTGCCAGCAGCTATCGGACAGCCGCGAACACTGAAGCTTTCTTT. Translation: CASSYRTAANTEAFF.